The present entry profiles one T cell receptor beta chain with its context. The sample originates from a study of blood T cell repertoires in COVID-19. At the level of the study: COVID-19 samples, acute and convalescent, were from the United States, Italy and Spain. The analysed material was cDNA or gDNA that came from T cells, B-cell-depleted T cells, or PBMCs.

Trimming took 2 bases from V and 5 from J, leaving 10 bases between them. CDR1 and CDR2 from the germline V gene are ENHRY and SYGVKD. CDR3 length: 13 amino acids. In the original analysis: How many nucleated cells were present was estimated from reference gene primer amplification. Produced via immunoSEQ multiplex PCR; TCRdb's table is partial and in-frame only. V, J and clone size reflect that table, while D and trimming were determined from the DNA. The sample contains around 150,000 clones, about 88% of which appear only once. The J gene is TRBJ2-7, the V gene TRBV10-3, with D perhaps matching TRBD1 (5 bases). The TCR was taken from a man aged 18 to 29 with acute or convalescent COVID-19. Input material: peripheral blood. CDR3 loop: CAISEKGVDEQYF. The CDR3 nucleotides read TGTGCCATCAGTGAGAAAGGGGTGGACGAGCAGTACTTC.